This T cell receptor delta chain was captured in a study of gamma-delta T cells after stem cell transplantation. With CATT, TCRdb re-called clones from the RT-PCR reads. This sample has 2,000 to 2,500 delta-chain clones; around 32% occur once, and the top ten carry approximately 34%. The sequence was collected from a human donor. It is not recorded whose cells these are; they may come from a transplant donor. Specimen: gamma-delta T cells.

The CDR3 loop is CACAELGIRTDKLIF. The DNA of the CDR3 is TGTGCCTGTGCTGAACTGGGGATACGCACCGATAAACTCATCTTT. The V call is TRDV2, the J call TRDJ1; TRDD3 agrees at 9 bases. Germline V gives CDR1 GEAIGNYY, CDR2 EKD. The CDR3 loop spans 15 amino acids. The ends lost 5 bases at V and 1 base at J; junction bases unmatched: 7.